The 18 T cell receptor beta chains presented below share a single source sample, sequenced in a study of blood T cell repertoires in COVID-19. Clones were read by immunoSEQ multiplex PCR, and TCRdb kept only the in-frame ones, dropping some. The sample shows about 18,000 clones, roughly four fifths of them seen only once. Sequences were obtained from peripheral blood. The origin of the receptors is a man aged 35 to 55 with active or convalescent COVID-19.

This chain joins TRBV4-1 and TRBJ1-3, with a tentative D call TRBD1 (5 bases). Trimming pared 6 bases from V and 4 bases from J, leaving 13 bases between. CDR3 length: 14 residues. Germline V CDR1 and CDR2: MGHRA, YSYEKL. CDR3 sequence: CASRPDSLGNTIYF. In nucleotides, the CDR3 is TGCGCCAGCAGGCCAGACAGTCTCGGAAACACCATATATTTT.

This clone was seen once. This chain joins TRBV3-1 (or the pseudogene TRBV3-2) and TRBJ2-6; the D gene is possibly TRBD2 (7 bases). The CDR3 covers 14 residues. The germline V gene encodes CDR1 LGHDT and CDR2 YNNKEL (reference sequence). Trimming stripped 6 bases from V and 9 bases from J, with 15 bases between. The CDR3: CASRQRGGDNVLTF. Written as DNA, the CDR3 is TGTGCCAGCAGACAGAGGGGGGGTGACAACGTCCTGACTTTC.

The chain employs TRBV15 and TRBJ1-5; a weak D match, TRBD1 (6 bases). The germline V gene has CDR1 LNHNV and CDR2 YYDKDF (reference sequence). The CDR3 runs 16 residues. V was clipped by 0 bases and J by 6 bases, with 15 bases between them. CDR3 sequence: CATSRDQGGGGQPQHF. The CDR3 nucleotides read TGTGCCACCAGCAGAGATCAGGGAGGGGGGGGTCAGCCCCAGCATTTT.

The V call is TRBV7-3, the J call TRBJ2-3, with 7 positions matching TRBD2. Trimming took 5 bases from V and 2 from J; bases not matched to a gene: 16. The germline CDR1 and CDR2 sequences are SGHTA and FQGTGA. The CDR3 consists of 18 residues. As DNA, the CDR3 is TGTGCCAGCAGCAAGACCCTCGGCACGGGGGGAATCACAGATACGCAGTATTTT. The encoded protein is CASSKTLGTGGITDTQYF.

V is TRBV27 and J is TRBJ2-3; D possibly corresponds to TRBD1 (6 bases). Germline V gene sequence: CDR1 MNHEY, CDR2 SMNVEV (reference sequence). The CDR3 length is 16 residues. Trimming pared 5 bases from V and 5 bases from J, leaving 20 bases between. CDR3 DNA: TGTGCCAGCAGTGCCTCTCGAGGGGGAGCAAGAGATACGCAGTATTTT. This translates into CASSASRGGARDTQYF.

The V and J genes are TRBV30 and TRBJ1-4; D is unresolved. With 5 bases removed from V and 2 bases from J, the gap between germline ends came to 12 bases. The CDR3 has 14 residues. CDR1 is GTSNPN, CDR2 SVGIG, per germline (reference sequence). The CDR3 DNA is TGTGCCTGGCAAATGACAAACACTAATGAAAAACTGTTTTTT. This gives the protein CAWQMTNTNEKLFF.

The chain uses TRBV12-3 or TRBV12-4 and TRBJ1-2, with TRBD1 identical over 8 bases. This CDR3 comprises 13 residues. Germline trimming cut 6 bases from V and 6 bases from J; bases unmatched to any gene: 6. The CDR3 nucleotides are TGTGCCAGCAGAGTGACAGGGGAGAATGGCTACACCTTC. It encodes CASRVTGENGYTF.

This sequence joins TRBV6-2 or TRBV6-3 and TRBJ2-3; unclear D gene. V lost 5 bases, J lost 0 bases, and 6 bases lay in between. Germline CDR1 reads MNHEY; CDR2 reads SVGEGT. The CDR3 is made up of 13 amino acids. CDR3 in amino acids: CASSTTSTDTQYF. In DNA form, the CDR3 reads TGTGCCAGCAGTACCACTAGCACAGATACGCAGTATTTT.

The chain couples TRBV7-2 to TRBJ2-3; 9 bases map to TRBD2. V lost 2 bases to trimming and J lost 10 bases; unmatched junction nucleotides: 13. The CDR3 runs 16 residues. Germline V gene lookup returns CDR1 SGHTA and CDR2 FQGNSA. CDR3 residues: CASSLSVAGAQRAQYF. In DNA form, the CDR3 reads TGTGCCAGCAGCTTAAGCGTAGCGGGGGCCCAGAGGGCGCAGTATTTT.

The sample holds a few counts of this clone. The chain joins TRBV7-7 to TRBJ2-1; 8 positions match TRBD2. Losses at the gene ends were 5 bases for V and 9 bases for J; bases not matched to a gene: 12. Germline V CDR1 and CDR2: SSHAT, FNYEAQ (reference sequence). The CDR3 extends over 15 amino acids. The CDR3 region has the DNA TGTGCCAGCAGCCCAGGTAGCGGGGCCTCAAGTGAGCAGTTCTTC. The encoded protein is CASSPGSGASSEQFF.

This clone has only one observation. The chain has TRBV9 and TRBJ2-3, with a tentative D call TRBD2 (6 bases). The V end lost 5 bases, the J end lost 6 bases, and 16 bases lay between the germline ends. This CDR3 spans 14 amino acids. The germline V gene encodes CDR1 SGDLS and CDR2 YYNGEE. CDR3 amino acids: CASSFGGLVDTQYF. In DNA form, the CDR3 reads TGTGCCAGCAGTTTTGGGGGGTTGGTCGATACGCAGTATTTT.

This chain joins TRBV13 and TRBJ2-1; 12 bases line up with TRBD2. The CDR3 spans 16 residues. CDR1 is PRHDT, CDR2 FYEKMQ, per germline (reference sequence). V shed 1 base, J shed 6 bases, and the junction held 4 bases outside the gene matches. CDR3 sequence: CASSLETSGGVNEQFF. In DNA form, the CDR3 reads TGTGCCAGCAGCTTAGAGACTAGCGGGGGAGTCAATGAGCAGTTCTTC.

This clone is medium-sized in the sample. The J gene is TRBJ1-6, the V gene TRBV7-9, with TRBD1 matching over 8 bases. J was trimmed by 8 bases and V by 5 bases; bases with no gene match: 2. This CDR3 comprises 13 residues. Looked up from germline, CDR1 is SEHNR and CDR2 is FQNEAQ (reference sequence). The CDR3 sequence is CASSAQGDSPLHF. CDR3 coding DNA: TGTGCCAGCAGCGCACAGGGGGATTCACCCCTCCACTTT.

A remark on this clone: Other DNA sequences from this sample encode an identical CDR3 as well. The chain employs TRBV4-1 and TRBJ2-7; 7 positions match TRBD1. The CDR3 has 17 amino acids. Trimming removed 0 bases from V and 1 base from J; junction bases left unmatched: 9. Germline CDR1 MGHRA, CDR2 YSYEKL. The CDR3, as DNA: TGCGCCAGCAGCCAAGAGGGGTCCGGGACAGCATCCTACGAGCAGTACTTC. Encoded protein: CASSQEGSGTASYEQYF.

The chain employs TRBV30 and TRBJ1-1; D is uncertain. V was clipped by 2 bases and J by 4 bases, with 11 bases between them. Germline V gene lookup returns CDR1 GTSNPN and CDR2 SVGIG (reference sequence). The CDR3 has 13 residues. CDR3 amino acids: CAWSKGEGTEAFF. CDR3 DNA: TGTGCCTGGAGTAAGGGTGAGGGCACTGAAGCTTTCTTT.

The gene calls are TRBV6-5 and TRBJ2-1; 9 nucleotides agree with TRBD1. This CDR3 spans 14 amino acids. J was trimmed by 5 bases and V by 4 bases; bases with no gene match: 3. Per the germline V gene, CDR1 is MNHEY and CDR2 is SVGAGI. DNA for the CDR3: TGTGCCAGCAGTTGGGACAGGGCAAACAATGAGCAGTTCTTC. Amino acids: CASSWDRANNEQFF.

This chain joins TRBV7-3 and TRBJ2-7; 12 positions match TRBD1. V trimming: 2 bases; J trimming: 12 bases; junction bases outside the gene matches: 14. Germline CDR1 is SGHTA and CDR2 is FQGTGA. This CDR3 has 16 amino acids. This CDR3 is CASSLGGTGGFPELYF. CDR3 nucleotides: TGTGCCAGCAGCTTAGGCGGGACAGGGGGCTTCCCTGAACTGTACTTC.

The rearrangement links TRBV25-1 to TRBJ2-6; 9 positions match TRBD1. J lost 4 bases, V lost 8 bases, and 9 bases had no gene match. The germline gives CDR1 MGHDK, CDR2 SYGVNS. The CDR3 sequence is 16 residues long. The CDR3 nucleotides are TGTGCCAGCGGCCTCGGACAGGGGATGGGGGCCAACGTCCTGACTTTC. Its translation: CASGLGQGMGANVLTF.